The TCR beta chain described here comes from a study of T cell changes during pregnancy in multiple sclerosis. Only in-frame clones appear in the TCRdb table, and some are missing; sequencing was by immunoSEQ multiplex PCR. The profile covers 50,000 to 55,000 clones, with about nine tenths appearing a single time and around 0.48% taken by the ten largest. The CDR3 contains 13 residues. Between the trimmed V and J ends, which lost 2 bases and 5 bases, there was a span of 12 bases. Germline V gene lookup returns CDR1 GTSNPN and CDR2 SVGIG (reference sequence). The clonotype originates from a female donor with multiple sclerosis, enrolled in a pregnancy study. The V call is TRBV30, the J call TRBJ2-5; D may be TRBD1 (5 bases). This specimen was CD4+ T cells from peripheral blood mononuclear cells, taken in the third trimester of pregnancy. CDR3: CAWSWTLTETQYF. The DNA of the CDR3 is TGTGCCTGGAGTTGGACACTGACGGAGACCCAGTACTTC.